The T cell receptor (beta chain) under discussion was sequenced for a study of CD8+ T cells in alopecia areata. For the study at large: At a dose of 5 to 10 mg twice daily, oral tofacitinib was given to treated patients.

The CDR3 length is 11 residues. The V end was cut by 6 bases, the J end by 6 bases, with 5 bases between. Per the germline V gene, CDR1 is SNHLY and CDR2 is FYNNEI. RNA was isolated and reverse transcribed to cDNA, the sequencing template. The assay was immunoSEQ multiplex PCR, and TCRdb's table has in-frame clones only and misses some. The sample lists some 190,000 clones; around 66% were seen once. The treatment was: oral pan-JAK inhibitor, 5-10 mg twice daily. Ten or more counts support this clone. Sequencing was performed on CD4+ T cells sorted from blood, taken around week 44, from a patient treated with tofacitinib. The chain recombines TRBV2 with TRBJ2-2; TRBD1 is a possible D gene (5 bases). This sequence originates from a human donor with alopecia areata. The CDR3 DNA sequence: TGTGCCAGCAGAGGGGCCGGGGAGCTGTTTTTT. It encodes CASRGAGELFF. Based on the CDR3 plus reference TRBV2 and TRBJ2-2, the full variable domain is EPEVTQTPSHQVTQMGQEVILRCVPISNHLYFYWYRQILGQKVEFLVSFYNNEISEKSEIFDDQFSVERPDGSNFTLKIRSTKLEDSAMYFCASRGAGELFFGEGSRLTVL.